This T cell receptor (beta chain) was identified in a study of T cells in Graves' hyperthyroidism and ophthalmopathy. About the research overall: At initial diagnosis, before any treatment had begun, peripheral blood was obtained.

In the case of this clonotype: Its target is not known. It may be a read error: a sequence one base away is much more abundant.

The TCR beta CDR3 regions underwent amplification using RNA transcripts as the source. The TCR CDR3 was amplified in a first-round RT-PCR using the HTBI primer set. TCRdb reanalysed the multiplex PCR reads using MiXCR and keeps one entry per CDR3 protein. The sample consists of roughly 640,000 distinct CDR3 sequences, around 15% of them appearing once. Study-wide results and caveats: In the blood, most expanded thyroid clonotypes above 0.001 appeared as well.

Exclusion of patients followed from uncontrolled infection, other autoimmune disease, pregnancy or lactation. This sample holds PBMCs from roughly 10 ml fresh peripheral blood. J gave up 0 bases and V 1 base, and 9 bases lay outside the gene matches. CDR3 length: 17 amino acids. Germline V CDR1 and CDR2: SNHLY, FYNNEI. The chain uses TRBV2 and TRBJ2-7, with 7 bases fitting TRBD1. The receptor's source is a woman between 40 and 55 years old with Graves' ophthalmopathy. Sequencing was carried out using blood. The CDR3 sequence: CASSEVWTGLSSYEQYF. The CDR3 nucleotides are TGTGCCAGCAGTGAAGTGTGGACAGGCCTTAGCTCCTACGAGCAGTACTTC.